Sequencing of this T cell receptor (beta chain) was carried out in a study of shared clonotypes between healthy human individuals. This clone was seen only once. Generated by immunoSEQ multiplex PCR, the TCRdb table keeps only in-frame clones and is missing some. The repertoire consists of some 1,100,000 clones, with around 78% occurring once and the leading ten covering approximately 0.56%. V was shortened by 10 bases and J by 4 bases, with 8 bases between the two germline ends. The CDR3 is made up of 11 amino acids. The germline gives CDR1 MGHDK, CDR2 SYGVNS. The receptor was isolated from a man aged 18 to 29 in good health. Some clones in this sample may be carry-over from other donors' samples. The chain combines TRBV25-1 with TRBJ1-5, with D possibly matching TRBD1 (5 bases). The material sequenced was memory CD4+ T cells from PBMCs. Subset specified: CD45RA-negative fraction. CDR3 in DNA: TGTGCCAACCCAGGGAATCAGCCCCAGCATTTT. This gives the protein CANPGNQPQHF.